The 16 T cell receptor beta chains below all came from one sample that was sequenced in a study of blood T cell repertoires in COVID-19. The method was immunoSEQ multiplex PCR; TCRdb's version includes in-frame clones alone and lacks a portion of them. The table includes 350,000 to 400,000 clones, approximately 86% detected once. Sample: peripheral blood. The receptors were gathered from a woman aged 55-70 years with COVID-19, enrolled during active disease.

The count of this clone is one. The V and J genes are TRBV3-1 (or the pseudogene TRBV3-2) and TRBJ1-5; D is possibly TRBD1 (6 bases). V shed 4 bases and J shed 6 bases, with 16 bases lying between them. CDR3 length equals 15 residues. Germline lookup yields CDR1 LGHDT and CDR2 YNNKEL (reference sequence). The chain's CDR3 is CASSPHGRGFQPQHF. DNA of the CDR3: TGTGCCAGCAGCCCCCATGGCAGGGGTTTTCAGCCCCAGCATTTT.

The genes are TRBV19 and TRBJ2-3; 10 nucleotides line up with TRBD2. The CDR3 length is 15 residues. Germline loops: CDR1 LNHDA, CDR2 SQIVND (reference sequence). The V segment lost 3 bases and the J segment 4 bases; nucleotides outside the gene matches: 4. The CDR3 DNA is TGTGCCAGTAGTATGAGCGGGGGGGAGGCAGATACGCAGTATTTT. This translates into CASSMSGGEADTQYF.

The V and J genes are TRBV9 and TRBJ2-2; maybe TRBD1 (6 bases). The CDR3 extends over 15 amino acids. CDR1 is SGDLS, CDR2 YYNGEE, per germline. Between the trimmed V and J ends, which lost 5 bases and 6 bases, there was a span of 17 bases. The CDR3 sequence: CASSIAPTGSGELFF. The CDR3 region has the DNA TGTGCCAGCAGTATTGCCCCTACAGGGTCCGGGGAGCTGTTTTTT.

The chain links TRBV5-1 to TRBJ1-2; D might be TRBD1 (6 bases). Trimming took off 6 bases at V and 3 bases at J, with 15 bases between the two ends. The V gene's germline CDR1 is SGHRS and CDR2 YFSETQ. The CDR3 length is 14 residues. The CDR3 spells CASNPGHTYYGYTF. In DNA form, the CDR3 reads TGCGCCAGCAACCCGGGACACACATACTATGGCTACACCTTC.

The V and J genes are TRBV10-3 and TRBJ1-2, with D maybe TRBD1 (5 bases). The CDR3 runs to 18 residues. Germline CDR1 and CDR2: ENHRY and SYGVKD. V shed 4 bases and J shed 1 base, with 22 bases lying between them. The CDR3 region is CAISVKAGPKKHNYGYTF. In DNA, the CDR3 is TGTGCCATCAGTGTTAAGGCAGGGCCTAAAAAACATAACTATGGCTACACCTTC.

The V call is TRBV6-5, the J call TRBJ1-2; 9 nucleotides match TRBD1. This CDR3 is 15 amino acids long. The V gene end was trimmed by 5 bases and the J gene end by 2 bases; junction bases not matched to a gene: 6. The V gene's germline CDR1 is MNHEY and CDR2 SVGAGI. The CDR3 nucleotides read TGTGCCAGCAGTAAACAGGGGGCAAAGAACTATGGCTACACCTTC. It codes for CASSKQGAKNYGYTF.

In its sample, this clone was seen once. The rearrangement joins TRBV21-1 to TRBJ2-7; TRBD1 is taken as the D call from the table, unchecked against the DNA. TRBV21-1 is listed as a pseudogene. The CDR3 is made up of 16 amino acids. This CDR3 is CASRKWAGTGTYEQYF. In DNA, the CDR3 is TGTGCCAGCCGAAAATGGGCCGGGACAGGAACCTACGAGCAGTACTTC.

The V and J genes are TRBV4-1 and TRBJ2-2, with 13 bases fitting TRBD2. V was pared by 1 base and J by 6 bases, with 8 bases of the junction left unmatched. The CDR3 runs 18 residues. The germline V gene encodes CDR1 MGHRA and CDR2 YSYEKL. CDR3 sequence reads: CASSQGLLAGGHSGELFF. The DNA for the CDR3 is TGCGCCAGCAGCCAAGGGTTACTAGCGGGGGGGCATTCCGGGGAGCTGTTTTTT.

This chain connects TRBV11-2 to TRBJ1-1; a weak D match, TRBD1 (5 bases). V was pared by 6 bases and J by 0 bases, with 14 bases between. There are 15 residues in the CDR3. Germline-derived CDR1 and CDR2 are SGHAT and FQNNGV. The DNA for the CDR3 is TGTGCCAGCAGGGGGGAGGGCGCCATGAACACTGAAGCTTTCTTT. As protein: CASRGEGAMNTEAFF.

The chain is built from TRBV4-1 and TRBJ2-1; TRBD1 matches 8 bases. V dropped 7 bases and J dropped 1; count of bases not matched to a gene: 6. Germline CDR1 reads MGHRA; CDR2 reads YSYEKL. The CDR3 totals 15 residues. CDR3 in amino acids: CASTPRQGSYNEQFF. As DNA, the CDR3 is TGCGCCAGCACCCCCCGACAGGGGTCCTACAATGAGCAGTTCTTC.

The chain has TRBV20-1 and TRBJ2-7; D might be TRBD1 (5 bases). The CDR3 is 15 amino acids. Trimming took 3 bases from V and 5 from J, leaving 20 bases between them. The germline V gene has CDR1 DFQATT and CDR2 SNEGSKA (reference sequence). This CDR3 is CSASDMTDAYDEQYF. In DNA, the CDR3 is TGCAGTGCTAGTGACATGACAGATGCCTACGACGAGCAGTACTTC.

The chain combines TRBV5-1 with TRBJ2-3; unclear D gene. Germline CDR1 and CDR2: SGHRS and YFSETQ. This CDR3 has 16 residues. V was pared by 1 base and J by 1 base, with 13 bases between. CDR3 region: CASSLFSSVGTDTQYF. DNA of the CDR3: TGCGCCAGCAGCTTGTTCTCTTCGGTAGGCACAGATACGCAGTATTTT.

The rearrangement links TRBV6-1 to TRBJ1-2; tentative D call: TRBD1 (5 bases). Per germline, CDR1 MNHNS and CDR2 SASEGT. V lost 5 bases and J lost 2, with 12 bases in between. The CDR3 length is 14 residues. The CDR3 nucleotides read TGTGCCAGCAGTCCTGCAGGGCCCAACTATGGCTACACCTTC. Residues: CASSPAGPNYGYTF.

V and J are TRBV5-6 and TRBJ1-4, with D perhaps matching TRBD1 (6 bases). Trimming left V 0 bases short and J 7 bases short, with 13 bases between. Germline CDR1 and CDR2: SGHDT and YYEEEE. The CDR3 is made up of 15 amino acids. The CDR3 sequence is CASSLEGGLSEKLFF. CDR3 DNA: TGTGCCAGCAGCTTGGAGGGGGGGCTGAGTGAAAAACTGTTTTTT.

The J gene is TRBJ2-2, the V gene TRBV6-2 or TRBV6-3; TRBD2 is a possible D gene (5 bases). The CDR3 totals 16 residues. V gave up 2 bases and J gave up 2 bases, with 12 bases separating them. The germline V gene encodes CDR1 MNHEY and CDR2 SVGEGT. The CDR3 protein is CASSYPTGRNTGELFF. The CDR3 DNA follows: TGTGCCAGCAGTTACCCAACGGGGAGAAACACCGGGGAGCTGTTTTTT.

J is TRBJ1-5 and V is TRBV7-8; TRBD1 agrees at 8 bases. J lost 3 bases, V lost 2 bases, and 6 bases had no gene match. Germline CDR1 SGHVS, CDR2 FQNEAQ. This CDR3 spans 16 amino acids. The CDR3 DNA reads TGTGCCAGCAGCTTATCCGGGACAGGCGTCAATCAGCCCCAGCATTTT. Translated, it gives CASSLSGTGVNQPQHF.